This entry describes one T cell receptor (beta chain). Its specificity is not known. This entry belongs to a study of T-cell memory formation after mild COVID-19. MiXCR, applied by TCRdb to the 5' RACE reads, yields one record per CDR3 protein. The table lists more than 350,000 distinct CDR3 sequences, approximately 15% of them singletons. Study-wide results and limits: The main location of contracting CD4+ clones was CM and EM, and that of contracting CD8+ clones was EMRA. Whereas later expanders leaned CD4+, clones contracting day 15 to 85 showed a balanced CD4/CD8 makeup.

Germline CDR1 is MNHEY and CDR2 is SVGAGI. The length of the CDR3 is 13 residues. J lost 8 bases, V lost 2 bases, and 5 bases had no gene match. Sample: PBMCs or a T cell subset sorted from them (not recorded which). The source of this sequence is a man aged 18 to 35 who had mild COVID-19 (a few samples of this study predate the infection). Cell type and time point are not known. The chain joins TRBV6-5 to TRBJ1-2, with 7 bases matching TRBD1. CDR3 sequence: CASSYADRPGYTF. In DNA form, the CDR3 reads TGTGCCAGCAGTTACGCGGACAGGCCCGGCTACACCTTC.